This TCR beta chain was recorded in a study of monozygotic twins with inflammatory bowel disease. Study-wide findings and caveats: Fewer clonotypes were shared with others by IBD patients than by healthy twins, especially with disease activity.

The template switching step added UMIs that contained a 6-nucleotide sample barcode. Each CDR3 protein gets one entry in TCRdb, which reprocessed the 5' RACE reads and gives no DNA. The sample's table shows hundreds of thousands of distinct CDR3 sequences. Germline values: CDR1 SQVTM, CDR2 ANQGSEA. The length of the CDR3 is 11 residues. Blood was drawn once per donor, and each sample measured roughly 2.5 ml. Concerning this clonotype: The antigen remains undetermined.

This TCR was sampled from a human donor with ulcerative colitis or Crohn's disease, or a healthy co-twin of an affected twin (not recorded which). The specimen sequenced was blood. The chain carries TRBV29-1 and TRBJ2-3; TCRdb designates TRBD2, a call that cannot be tested without DNA. CDR3 loop: CSVAVGDTQYF.